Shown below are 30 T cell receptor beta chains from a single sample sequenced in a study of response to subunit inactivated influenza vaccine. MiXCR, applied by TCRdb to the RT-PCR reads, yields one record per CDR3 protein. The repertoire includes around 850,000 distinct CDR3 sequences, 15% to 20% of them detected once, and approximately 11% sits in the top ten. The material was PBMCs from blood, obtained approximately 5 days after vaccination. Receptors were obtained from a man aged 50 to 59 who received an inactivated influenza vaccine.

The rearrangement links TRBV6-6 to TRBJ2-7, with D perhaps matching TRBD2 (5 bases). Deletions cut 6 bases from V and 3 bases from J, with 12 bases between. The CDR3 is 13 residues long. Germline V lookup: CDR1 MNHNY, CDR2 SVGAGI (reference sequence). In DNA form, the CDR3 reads TGTGCCAGCAGCTGGGAGCAGGACTACGAGCAGTACTTC. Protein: CASSWEQDYEQYF.

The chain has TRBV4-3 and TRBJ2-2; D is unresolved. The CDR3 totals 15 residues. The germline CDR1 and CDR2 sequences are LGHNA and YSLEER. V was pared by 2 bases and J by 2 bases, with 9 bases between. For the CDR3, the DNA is TGCGCCAGCAGCCAAACCTATACCAACACCGGGGAGCTGTTTTTT. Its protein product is CASSQTYTNTGELFF.

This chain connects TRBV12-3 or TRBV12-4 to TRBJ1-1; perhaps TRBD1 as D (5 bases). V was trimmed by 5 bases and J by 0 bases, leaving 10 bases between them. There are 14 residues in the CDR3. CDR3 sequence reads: CASSPHRMNTEAFF. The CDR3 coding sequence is TGTGCCAGCAGTCCCCACAGGATGAACACTGAAGCTTTCTTT.

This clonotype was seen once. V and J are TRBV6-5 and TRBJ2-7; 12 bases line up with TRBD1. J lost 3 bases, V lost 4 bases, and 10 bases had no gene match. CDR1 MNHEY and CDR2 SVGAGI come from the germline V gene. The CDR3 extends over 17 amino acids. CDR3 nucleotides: TGTGCCAGCAGTTCAACTGGGGGGACAGGGGGCTTCTACGAGCAGTACTTC. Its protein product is CASSSTGGTGGFYEQYF.

CDR3 in amino acids: CASSQDWRLAGEGDTQYF. The CDR3 DNA reads as TGCGCCAGCAGCCAAGATTGGAGACTAGCGGGAGAGGGGGATACGCAGTATTTT. This chain joins TRBV4-3 and TRBJ2-3, with 12 nucleotides matching TRBD2. The V segment lost 0 bases and the J segment 6 bases; nucleotides outside the gene matches: 10. This CDR3 contains 18 residues. Germline CDR1 LGHNA, CDR2 YSLEER.

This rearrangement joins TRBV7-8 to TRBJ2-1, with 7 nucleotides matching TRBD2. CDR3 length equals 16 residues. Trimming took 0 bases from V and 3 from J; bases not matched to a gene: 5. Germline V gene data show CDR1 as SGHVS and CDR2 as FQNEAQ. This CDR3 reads CASSLASRGGYNEQFF. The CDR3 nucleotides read TGTGCCAGCAGCTTAGCTTCTCGCGGGGGCTACAATGAGCAGTTCTTC.

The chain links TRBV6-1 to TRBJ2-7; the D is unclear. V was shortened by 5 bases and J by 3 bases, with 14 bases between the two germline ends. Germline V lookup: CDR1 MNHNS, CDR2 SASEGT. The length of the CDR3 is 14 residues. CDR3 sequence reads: CASSKVRSLYEQYF. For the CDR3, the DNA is TGTGCCAGCAGTAAGGTCAGGTCCCTCTACGAGCAGTACTTC.

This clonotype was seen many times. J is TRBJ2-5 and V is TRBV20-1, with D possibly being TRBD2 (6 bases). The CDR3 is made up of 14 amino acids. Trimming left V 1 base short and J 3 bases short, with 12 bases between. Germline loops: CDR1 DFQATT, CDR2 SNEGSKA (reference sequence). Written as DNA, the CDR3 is TGCAGTGCTAGAGGACTAGACTATAAAGAGACCCAGTACTTC. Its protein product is CSARGLDYKETQYF.

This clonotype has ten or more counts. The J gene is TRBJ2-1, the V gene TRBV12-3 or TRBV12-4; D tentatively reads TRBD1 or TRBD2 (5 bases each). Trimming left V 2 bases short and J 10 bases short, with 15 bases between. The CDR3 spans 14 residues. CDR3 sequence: CASSLRTRREEQFF. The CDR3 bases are TGTGCCAGCAGTTTACGGACTCGCAGGGAGGAGCAGTTCTTC.

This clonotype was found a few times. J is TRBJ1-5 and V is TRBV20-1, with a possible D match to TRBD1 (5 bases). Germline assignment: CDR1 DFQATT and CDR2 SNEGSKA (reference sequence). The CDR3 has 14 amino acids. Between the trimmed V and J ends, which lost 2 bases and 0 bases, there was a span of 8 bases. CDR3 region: CSARPGSSNQPQHF. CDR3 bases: TGCAGTGCTAGACCAGGGAGTAGCAATCAGCCCCAGCATTTT.

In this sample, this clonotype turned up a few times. The CDR3 coding sequence is TGTGCCAGCAGCATACTCGACAGGGGGCGAGTGGCCGGGGAGCTGTTTTTT. It is translated as CASSILDRGRVAGELFF. The genes are TRBV7-2 and TRBJ2-2; 10 bases agree with TRBD1. Germline V gene sequence: CDR1 SGHTA, CDR2 FQGNSA. The CDR3 is 17 residues long. The V gene end was trimmed by 5 bases and the J gene end by 6 bases; junction bases not matched to a gene: 12.

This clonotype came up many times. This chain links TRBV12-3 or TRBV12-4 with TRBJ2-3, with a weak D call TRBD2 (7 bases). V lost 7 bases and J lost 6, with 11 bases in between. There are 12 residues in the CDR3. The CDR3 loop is CASIWGGDTQYF. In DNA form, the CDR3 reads TGTGCCAGCATCTGGGGGGGCGATACGCAGTATTTT.

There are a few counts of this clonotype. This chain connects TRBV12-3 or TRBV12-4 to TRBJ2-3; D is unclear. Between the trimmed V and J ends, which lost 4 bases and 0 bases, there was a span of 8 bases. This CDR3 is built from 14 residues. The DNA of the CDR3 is TGTGCCAGCAGTTGGTCCGAAAGCACAGATACGCAGTATTTT. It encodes CASSWSESTDTQYF.

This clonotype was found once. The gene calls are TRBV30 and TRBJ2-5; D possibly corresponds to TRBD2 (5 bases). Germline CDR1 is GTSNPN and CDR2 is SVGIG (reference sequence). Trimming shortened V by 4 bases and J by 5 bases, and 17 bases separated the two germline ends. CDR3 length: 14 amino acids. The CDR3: CAWNAGIGQETQYF. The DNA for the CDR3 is TGTGCCTGGAATGCCGGGATAGGTCAGGAGACCCAGTACTTC.

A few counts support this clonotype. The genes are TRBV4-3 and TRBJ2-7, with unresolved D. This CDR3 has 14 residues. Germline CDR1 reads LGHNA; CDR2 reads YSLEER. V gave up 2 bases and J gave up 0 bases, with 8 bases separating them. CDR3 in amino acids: CASSQYDRSYEQYF. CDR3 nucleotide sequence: TGCGCCAGCAGCCAATACGATCGCTCCTACGAGCAGTACTTC.

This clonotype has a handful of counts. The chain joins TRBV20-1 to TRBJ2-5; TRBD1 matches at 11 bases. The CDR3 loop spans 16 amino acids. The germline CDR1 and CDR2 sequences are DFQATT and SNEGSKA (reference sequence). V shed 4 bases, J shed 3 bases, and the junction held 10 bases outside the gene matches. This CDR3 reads CSATPSLGQGEETQYF. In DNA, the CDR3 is TGCAGTGCTACACCAAGTCTGGGACAGGGGGAAGAGACCCAGTACTTC.

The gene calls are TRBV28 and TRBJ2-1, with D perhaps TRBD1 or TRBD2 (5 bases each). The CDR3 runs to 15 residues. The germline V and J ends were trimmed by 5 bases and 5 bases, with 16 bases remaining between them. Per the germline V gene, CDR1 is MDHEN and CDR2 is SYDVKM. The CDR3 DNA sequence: TGTGCCAGCAGTCTCTTCCGGGACCAGAACAATGAGCAGTTCTTC. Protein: CASSLFRDQNNEQFF.

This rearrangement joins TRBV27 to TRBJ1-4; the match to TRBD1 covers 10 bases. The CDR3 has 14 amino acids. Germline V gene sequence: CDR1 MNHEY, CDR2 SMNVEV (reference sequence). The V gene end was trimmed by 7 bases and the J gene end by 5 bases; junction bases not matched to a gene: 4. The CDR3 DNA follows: TGTGCCAGCAACCGACAGGGGGCAAATGAAAAACTGTTTTTT. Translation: CASNRQGANEKLFF.

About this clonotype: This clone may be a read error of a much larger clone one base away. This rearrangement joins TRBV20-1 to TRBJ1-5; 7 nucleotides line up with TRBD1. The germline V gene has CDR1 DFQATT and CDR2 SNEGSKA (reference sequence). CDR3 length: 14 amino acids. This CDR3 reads CSARTGSSNQPRHF. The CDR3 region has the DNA TGCAGTGCTAGGACAGGGTCCAGCAATCAGCCCCGGCATTTT.

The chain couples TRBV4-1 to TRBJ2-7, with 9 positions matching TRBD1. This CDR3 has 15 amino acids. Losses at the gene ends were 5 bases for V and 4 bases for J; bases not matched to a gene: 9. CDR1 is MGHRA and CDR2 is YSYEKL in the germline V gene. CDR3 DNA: TGCGCCAGCAGCTTACTCGGGACAGGGAGATACGAGCAGTACTTC. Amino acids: CASSLLGTGRYEQYF.

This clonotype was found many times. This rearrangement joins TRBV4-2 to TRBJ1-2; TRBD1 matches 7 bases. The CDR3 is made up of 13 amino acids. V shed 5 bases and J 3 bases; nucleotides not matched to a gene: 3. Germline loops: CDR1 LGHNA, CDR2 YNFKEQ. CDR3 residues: CASSVGQDYGYTF. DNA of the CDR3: TGTGCCAGCAGCGTTGGACAGGACTATGGCTACACCTTC.

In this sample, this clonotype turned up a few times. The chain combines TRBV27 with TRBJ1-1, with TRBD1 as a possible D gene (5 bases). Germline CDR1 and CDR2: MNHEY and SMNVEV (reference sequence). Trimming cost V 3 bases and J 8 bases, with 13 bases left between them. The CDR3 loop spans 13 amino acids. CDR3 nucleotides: TGTGCCAGCAGTTTCTTCGGGGGGTTAGAAGCTTTCTTT. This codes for CASSFFGGLEAFF.

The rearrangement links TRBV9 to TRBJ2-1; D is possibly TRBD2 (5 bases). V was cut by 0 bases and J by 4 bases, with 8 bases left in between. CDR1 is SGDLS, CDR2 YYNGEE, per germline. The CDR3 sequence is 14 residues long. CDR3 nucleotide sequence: TGTGCCAGCAGCGTAGTGGGAGCTTACAATGAGCAGTTCTTC. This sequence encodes CASSVVGAYNEQFF. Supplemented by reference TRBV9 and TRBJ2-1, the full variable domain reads DSGVTQTPKHLITATGQRVTLRCSPRSGDLSVYWYQQSLDQGLQFLIQYYNGEERAKGNILERFSAQQFPDLHSELNLSSLELGDSALYFCASSVVGAYNEQFFGPGTRLTVL.

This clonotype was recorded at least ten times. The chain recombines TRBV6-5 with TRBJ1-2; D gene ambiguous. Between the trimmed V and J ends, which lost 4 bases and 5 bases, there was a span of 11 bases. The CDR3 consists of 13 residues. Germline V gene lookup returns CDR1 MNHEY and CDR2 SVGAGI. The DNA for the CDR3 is TGTGCCAGCAGTTCCCAGGACGGTTATGGCTACACCTTC. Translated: CASSSQDGYGYTF.

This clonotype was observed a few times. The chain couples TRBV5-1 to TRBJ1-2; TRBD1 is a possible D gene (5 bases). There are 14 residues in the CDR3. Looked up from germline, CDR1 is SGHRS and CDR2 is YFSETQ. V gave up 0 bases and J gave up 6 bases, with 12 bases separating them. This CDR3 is CASSLAAGIDGYTF. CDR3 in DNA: TGCGCCAGCAGCTTGGCCGCAGGGATTGATGGCTACACCTTC.

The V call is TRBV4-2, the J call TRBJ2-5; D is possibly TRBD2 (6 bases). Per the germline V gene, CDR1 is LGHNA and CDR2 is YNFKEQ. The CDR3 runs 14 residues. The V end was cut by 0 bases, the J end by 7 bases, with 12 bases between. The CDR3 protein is CASSQDLVRGTQYF. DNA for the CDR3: TGTGCCAGCAGCCAAGATCTCGTGCGGGGGACCCAGTACTTC.

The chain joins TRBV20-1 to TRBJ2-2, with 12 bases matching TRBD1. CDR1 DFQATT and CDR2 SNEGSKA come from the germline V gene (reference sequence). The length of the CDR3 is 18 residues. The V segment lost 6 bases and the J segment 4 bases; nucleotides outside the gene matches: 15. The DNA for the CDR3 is TGCAGTGCAGAAGGCTTGGGGACAGGGGGCGTAGGCACCGGGGAGCTGTTTTTT. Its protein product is CSAEGLGTGGVGTGELFF.

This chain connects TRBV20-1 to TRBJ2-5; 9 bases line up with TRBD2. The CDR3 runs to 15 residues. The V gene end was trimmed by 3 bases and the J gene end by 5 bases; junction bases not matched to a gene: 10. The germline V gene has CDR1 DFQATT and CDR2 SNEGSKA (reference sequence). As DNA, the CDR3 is TGCAGTGCTAGGGGGGCTCTAGCGGGACGGGAGACCCAGTACTTC. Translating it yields CSARGALAGRETQYF.

CDR3: CASSPPESYEQYF. The CDR3 DNA is TGTGCCAGCAGTCCCCCAGAATCCTACGAGCAGTACTTC. The rearrangement uses TRBV25-1 and TRBJ2-7; D is unclear. The CDR3 contains 13 residues. V was trimmed by 5 bases and J by 1 base, leaving 9 bases between them. Germline CDR1 and CDR2: MGHDK and SYGVNS.

In DNA form, the CDR3 reads TGTGCCAGCAGCCCCCCTAGCGGGAGTGGGACAGATACGCAGTATTTT. It yields the protein CASSPPSGSGTDTQYF. V is TRBV7-3 and J is TRBJ2-3; TRBD2 aligns across 10 bases. The CDR3 is 16 amino acids. Germline lookup yields CDR1 SGHTA and CDR2 FQGTGA. Unmatched junction bases numbered 8, after V lost 5 bases and J lost 3 bases. Full variable domain (rest looked up from reference TRBV7-3 and TRBJ2-3): GAGVSQTPSNKVTEKGKYVELRCDPISGHTALYWYRQSLGQGPEFLIYFQGTGAADDSGLPNDRFFAVRPEGSVSTLKIQRTERGDSAVYLCASSPPSGSGTDTQYFGPGTRLTVL.